The clone carrying this T cell receptor beta chain occurred a few times. This record belongs to a study of Ad26.COV2.S vaccination and SARS-CoV-2 variants. Treatment reported: around 19 received Ad26.COV2.S at low or high dose, single or two shots; roughly 5 received placebo; per-sample allocation not given. Specimens were obtained on day 63 following the first vaccine or placebo injection. The data were produced by immunoSEQ multiplex PCR, yet TCRdb's version contains in-frame clones alone and is incomplete. The table shows fewer than 500,000 clones, with roughly nine tenths occurring only once. This CDR3 has 16 residues. Trimming pared 4 bases from V and 0 bases from J, leaving 17 bases between. Germline-derived CDR1 and CDR2 are SGHNT and YYREEE (reference sequence).

This chain connects TRBV5-4 to TRBJ2-7; the D gene is possibly TRBD1 (8 bases). This receptor was obtained from a person between 18 and 59 years old who received the Ad26.COV2.S COVID-19 vaccine or a placebo. The material was peripheral blood, obtained in a trial of Ad26.COV2.S vaccine versus placebo. This CDR3 reads CASSKTGGGYSYEQYF. The CDR3 DNA is TGTGCCAGCAGCAAAACAGGGGGAGGGTACTCCTACGAGCAGTACTTC.